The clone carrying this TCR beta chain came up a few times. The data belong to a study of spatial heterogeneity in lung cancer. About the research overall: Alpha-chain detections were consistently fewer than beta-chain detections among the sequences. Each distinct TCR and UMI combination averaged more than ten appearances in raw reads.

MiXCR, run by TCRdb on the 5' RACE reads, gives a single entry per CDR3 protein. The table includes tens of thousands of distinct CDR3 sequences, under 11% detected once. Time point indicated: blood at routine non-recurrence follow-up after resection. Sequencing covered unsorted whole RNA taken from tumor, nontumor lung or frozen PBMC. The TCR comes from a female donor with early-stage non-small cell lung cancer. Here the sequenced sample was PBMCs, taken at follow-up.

CDR3 protein: CASSFQGGNEKLFF. Here the CDR3 DNA reads TGTGCCAGCAGTTTTCAGGGGGGGAACGAAAAACTGTTTTTT. The chain employs TRBV28 and TRBJ1-4; TRBD1 matches at 7 bases. J lost 8 bases, V lost 3 bases, and 6 bases had no gene match. The germline CDR1 and CDR2 sequences are MDHEN and SYDVKM. CDR3 length: 14 residues.